This TCR beta chain was recorded in a study of Graves' ophthalmopathy and Graves' hyperthyroidism (dated by TCRdb to the late 2010s). Looking at the study overall: Peripheral blood was collected before any treatment was given, at the time of initial diagnosis. The study used TCR beta repertoire signatures to distinguish Graves' ophthalmopathy from Graves' hyperthyroidism and to predict progression to ophthalmopathy. In total, 135 blood samples were TCR-sequenced: some 40 ophthalmopathy, some 75 hyperthyroidism and roughly 17 hyperthyroidism-to-ophthalmopathy patients. A discovery set of 100 patients (under 45 ophthalmopathy, 57 stable hyperthyroidism) was enrolled to explore V-J signatures distinguishing ophthalmopathy from hyperthyroidism. For independent validation, a separate cohort was made up of approximately 19 hyperthyroidism patients plus 17 patients who later progressed from hyperthyroidism to ophthalmopathy. In over 5 hyperthyroidism patients, the T-cell repertoire of thyroid tissue was compared with the T-cell repertoire of blood. Following sampling, methimazole starting at 30 mg daily was administered to hyperthyroidism patients, and high-dose intravenous methylprednisolone was administered to ophthalmopathy patients. For training and testing, the 100 or so patients in the discovery cohort were randomly divided in a 7:3 ratio.

For repertoire sequencing, TCR beta CDR3 regions were amplified from RNA transcripts. A first-round RT-PCR used HTBI primers with the Qiagen OneStep RT-PCR kit, followed by a second-round multiplex PCR, size selection and purification. Libraries were sequenced on an Illumina HiSeq2000 using paired-end 100 bp reads. As for the authors' bioinformatics: SOAPnuke was used to process the reads, removing any read that contained adapters or uncalled bases, had a mean Phred below 15, or lacked an exact match to the constant primer or identifier. COPE v1.2.5 was used to merge high-quality paired reads. Each unique nucleotide sequence was defined as a clonotype, and clonotypes were aligned to IMGT TRB V, D and J references with MiTCR v1.1. The analysis was limited to V-J combinations with a frequency above 0.0001, which together covered about 99% of the repertoires. A TCR clonal expansion and chaos score per V-J combination was defined as the ratio of F50 clonal expansion to chaos observed in the TCRdist matrix. Welch's t-statistics and random forest were used to reduce the features to approximately 13 V-J combinations, which were then used as input to a naive Bayes classifier. The Morisita-Horn index was used to measure how similar the thyroid and blood repertoires were. TCRdb reanalyzed the raw reads on its own, using fastp at Q25 for trimming and MiXCR for clone calling, and kept in-frame beta chains. Rows merge per CDR3 protein into single entries with the most common DNA and genes. The V and J calls here are based on TCRdb, not the publication. Across this sample there are about 380,000 distinct CDR3 sequences, with roughly 15% seen only once. Jointly, the top ten make up approximately 7% of the sample.

Trimming takes 9 bases from V and 4 bases from J, and the germline ends sit 24 bases apart. Spanning cysteine to phenylalanine, the CDR3 consists of 16 amino acids. The CDR3 DNA has 48 bases and is translated from base 1. Stable hyperthyroidism was defined as no progression to ophthalmopathy within 18 months of follow-up. The hyperthyroidism patients were 18 to 65 years old and newly diagnosed, with a disease duration of less than 2 months. Patients with other autoimmune diseases, uncontrolled infections, pregnancy or lactation were excluded. Diagnosis was based on clinical symptoms, serum thyroxine, TRAb, thyroid ultrasound and orbital computed tomography. Using Ficoll-Paque density gradient centrifugation, PBMCs were isolated from roughly 9.2 ml of fresh peripheral blood. Total RNA was extracted with Trizol reagent and quality-checked on an Agilent 2100 Bioanalyzer. Overall study results and their limits: Most of the expanded thyroid clonotypes with a frequency above 0.001 were also detected in blood, and it was suggested that the thyroid immune response may be reflected by blood repertoires. No statistical method was used to set the sample size in advance, and the investigators knew which group each participant was assigned to. In validation, the model predicted ophthalmopathy progression with about 71% sensitivity and about 73% specificity; fewer than 15 predicted patients were CT-confirmed with GO in a median of roughly 6.8 months. In cross-validation, the 13-signature model distinguished ophthalmopathy from stable hyperthyroidism with approximately 90% sensitivity and 81% to 82% specificity, while in the test set the corresponding values were about 80% and 75%.

This clonotype was counted ten times or more. This receptor's antigen is unknown. Within one base of it there is no much larger clone, and no base qualities were kept. This receptor was identified in a woman in her late teens or twenties with stable Graves' hyperthyroidism. Donor details come from another sample of the same person, matched by shared clones. Sample: peripheral blood. The sequence is built from TRBV12-3 or TRBV12-4 and TRBJ2-5, and possibly TRBD1, on 5 matching bases. The encoded CDR3 is CASTLEPPGRAETQYF. At the DNA level, the sequence is TGTGCCAGTACCCTAGAGCCCCCAGGCAGGGCAGAGACCCAGTACTTC.